What follows describes a single T cell receptor (beta chain). Its antigen is unknown. Healthy donors had no documented immune events, such as infections, while sampled. TCRdb's table, derived via immunoSEQ multiplex PCR, lists solely in-frame clones and lacks some. Of about 89,000 clones listed, more than 70% are singletons. The data were obtained in a study of identifying expanded T cells in peripheral blood. Findings and limits, study-wide: Technical replicates showed approximately 1.2 changed clones; approximately 2 weeks roughly 16; four weeks 19. Clone count variance between approximately two-week samples rose with total template count.

Sequencing used blood. The source of this sequence is a person between 18 and 75 years old in good health.

CDR3 amino acids: CASVSSGTGSGYTF. The CDR3 DNA sequence: TGTGCCAGTGTCTCCTCCGGGACAGGGAGTGGCTACACCTTC. V is TRBV19 and J is TRBJ1-2; 9 bases line up with TRBD1. The V gene's germline CDR1 is LNHDA and CDR2 SQIVND (reference sequence). The CDR3 extends over 14 amino acids. The V gene end was trimmed by 8 bases and the J gene end by 7 bases; junction bases not matched to a gene: 11.